The sequence of this TCR beta chain was determined in a study of monozygotic twins with cystic fibrosis. Study-wide findings and caveats: The repertoire was suggested to be naive-dominated, clonality median around 0.0089. Co-twins had the most similar V usage for 13 of 16 pairs, J for 8.

The V and J ends lost 4 bases and 1 base, in that order; junction bases with no gene match: 3. Germline CDR1 SGHNT, CDR2 YYREEE (reference sequence). The CDR3 is 14 residues long. Sequencing used immunoSEQ multiplex PCR; TCRdb keeps in-frame clones, though not all of them. This table holds under 20,000 clones, about 97% found once. Comment on this clone: The target antigen is unknown.

The sequence derives from a woman in her thirties with cystic fibrosis. The sequencing input was blood. The V gene is TRBV5-4, the J gene TRBJ1-1; 8 bases match TRBD1. The CDR3 DNA reads TGTGCCAGCAGCCCCGGGACAGGGAACACTGAAGCTTTCTTT. Amino acids: CASSPGTGNTEAFF.